This T cell receptor (beta chain) was identified in a study of blood T cell repertoires in COVID-19. Turning to the study itself: Whether acute or convalescent, the COVID-19 samples came from the United States, Italy and Spain. PBMCs, B-cell-depleted T cells, or T cells provided the cDNA or gDNA that made up the material.

In the original workflow: By means of reference gene primer amplification, nucleated cell counts were estimated. Sequencing used immunoSEQ multiplex PCR; TCRdb keeps in-frame clones, though not all of them. V and J calls and clone size are given by that table; D and trimming were obtained from the DNA. The repertoire has 130,000 or so clones, roughly 89% of them found once; the top ten carry 18%. The V gene's germline CDR1 is MDHEN and CDR2 SYDVKM. The CDR3 consists of 16 residues. V was clipped by 6 bases and J by 5 bases; unmatched bases: 12. This clone was detected only once. This sequence was found in a man between 50 and 59 years old with active or convalescent COVID-19. Sequencing was performed on peripheral blood. V is TRBV28 and J is TRBJ1-2; TRBD1 matches at 10 bases. This CDR3 is CASSHYRTGGGYGYTF. CDR3 coding DNA: TGTGCCAGCAGCCACTACCGGACAGGGGGAGGGTATGGCTACACCTTC.